This passage covers 20 T cell receptor beta chains from one sample sequenced in a study of control samples from healthy donors and cancer patients. Profiling relied on immunoSEQ multiplex PCR, and the TCRdb table lists in-frame clones only, not all of them. The sample consists of 150,000 to 200,000 clones, around 90% of them appearing once. Sequenced sample: blood. These receptors were taken from a man aged 30 to 39 in good health.

This chain links TRBV27 with TRBJ1-4, with a weak D call TRBD1 (6 bases). This CDR3 comprises 15 residues. V was pared by 5 bases and J by 0 bases, with 10 bases between. The germline gives CDR1 MNHEY, CDR2 SMNVEV (reference sequence). The CDR3 nucleotides read TGTGCCAGCAGTGCAGAGGGGGCAACTAATGAAAAACTGTTTTTT. Translated, it gives CASSAEGATNEKLFF. The whole variable domain, filled in from reference TRBV27 and TRBJ1-4, reads EAQVTQNPRYLITVTGKKLTVTCSQNMNHEYMSWYRQDPGLGLRQIYYSMNVEVTDKGDVPEGYKVSRKEKRNFPLILESPSPNQTSLYFCASSAEGATNEKLFFGSGTQLSVL.

The chain uses TRBV11-2 and TRBJ1-1, with a possible D match to TRBD1 (5 bases). Germline CDR1 reads SGHAT; CDR2 reads FQNNGV. The CDR3 spans 14 residues. V lost 7 bases and J 3 bases, leaving 15 bases between the germline ends. This CDR3 is CASTSFPGDTEAFF. The CDR3, as DNA: TGTGCCAGCACCTCCTTTCCGGGGGACACTGAAGCTTTCTTT.

The genes are TRBV24-1 and TRBJ1-2; 8 bases map to TRBD1. Germline CDR1 is KGHDR and CDR2 is SFDVKD. The CDR3 extends over 16 amino acids. V dropped 4 bases and J dropped 1; count of bases not matched to a gene: 7. CDR3 DNA: TGTGCCACCAGTGAAACCGGACAGGGCATTAACTATGGCTACACCTTC. Protein product: CATSETGQGINYGYTF.

The V and J genes are TRBV29-1 and TRBJ1-1, with 9 bases identical to TRBD1. The CDR3 consists of 12 residues. Germline CDR1 SQVTM, CDR2 ANQGSEA. Trimming cost V 7 bases and J 7 bases; bases outside gene matches: 7. The CDR3 here is CSAATGGNEAFF. CDR3 DNA: TGCAGCGCGGCGACAGGGGGAAATGAAGCTTTCTTT.

The genes are TRBV29-1 and TRBJ1-6; D possibly corresponds to TRBD1 (5 bases). The CDR3 is 12 residues long. CDR1 SQVTM and CDR2 ANQGSEA come from the germline V gene. CDR3 in DNA: TGCAGGGGGCCTATCTATAATTCACCCCTCCACTTT. Amino acid sequence: CRGPIYNSPLHF. Complete variable domain (other parts from reference TRBV29-1 and TRBJ1-6): SAVISQKPSRDICQRGTSLTIQCQVDSQVTMMFWYRQQPGQSLTLIATANQGSEATYESGFVIDKFPISRPNLTFSTLTVSNMSPEDSSIYLCRGPIYNSPLHFGNGTRLTVT.

The chain carries TRBV9 and TRBJ2-7; a weak D match, TRBD2 (5 bases). This CDR3 is built from 16 residues. V was clipped by 0 bases and J by 0 bases, with 13 bases between them. CDR1 is SGDLS and CDR2 is YYNGEE in the germline V gene. CDR3 amino acids: CASSVASRSSSYEQYF. CDR3 DNA sequence: TGTGCCAGCAGCGTAGCTAGCAGATCTAGCTCCTACGAGCAGTACTTC.

This clone came up once. J is TRBJ1-2 and V is TRBV28; TRBD1 matches 8 bases. The trim removed 4 bases at V and 4 bases at J, leaving 5 bases unmatched. The CDR3 is 14 residues long. Germline V CDR1 and CDR2: MDHEN, SYDVKM. The DNA of the CDR3 is TGTGCCAGCAGTTCCACAGGGGGGGCCTATGGCTACACCTTC. The encoded protein is CASSSTGGAYGYTF.

This sequence joins TRBV2 and TRBJ2-1; D gene uncertain. The CDR3 sequence is 12 residues long. Germline-derived CDR1 and CDR2 are SNHLY and FYNNEI. Trimming stripped 3 bases from V and 12 bases from J, with 12 bases between. The CDR3 DNA follows: TGTGCCAGCAGTGAGAGCGTTGTACCGCAGTTCTTC. Its translation: CASSESVVPQFF.

This clone was observed once. This rearrangement joins TRBV21-1 to TRBJ2-3; TRBD2, as called in the table, went unchecked against the DNA. TRBV21-1 is noted as a pseudogene. The CDR3 contains 20 residues. The CDR3 sequence: CASKKSGLAGGGHHTDTQYF. The CDR3 DNA follows: TGTGCCAGCAAAAAATCGGGACTAGCGGGAGGGGGTCACCACACAGATACGCAGTATTTT.

Here the CDR3 DNA reads TGTGCCAGCAGGGGCTCGGGGGCGATGAACATTCAGTACTTC. It encodes CASRGSGAMNIQYF. The chain recombines TRBV7-9 with TRBJ2-4, with D possibly being TRBD1 or TRBD2 (6 bases each). Germline V lookup: CDR1 SEHNR, CDR2 FQNEAQ (reference sequence). This CDR3 region has 14 residues. Trimming shortened V by 6 bases and J by 7 bases, and 16 bases separated the two germline ends.

The chain links TRBV7-9 to TRBJ1-1, with TRBD1 identical over 8 bases. This CDR3 spans 15 amino acids. Germline-derived CDR1 and CDR2 are SEHNR and FQNEAQ (reference sequence). Trimming cost V 5 bases and J 6 bases; bases outside gene matches: 11. For the CDR3, the DNA is TGTGCCAGCAGCCCAGGGACAGGCAAGAATCCTGAAGCTTTCTTT. Its translation is CASSPGTGKNPEAFF.

This sequence joins TRBV4-1 and TRBJ2-3; no firm D call. Germline CDR1 reads MGHRA; CDR2 reads YSYEKL. Trimming pared 4 bases from V and 4 bases from J, leaving 15 bases between. The length of the CDR3 is 15 residues. CDR3 sequence: CASSRLAVRPDTQYF. DNA of the CDR3: TGCGCCAGCAGCCGCCTCGCCGTCCGGCCAGATACGCAGTATTTT.

The rearrangement uses TRBV6-5 and TRBJ2-7, with D uncertain. Germline assignment: CDR1 MNHEY and CDR2 SVGAGI. This CDR3 has 12 residues. V gave up 8 bases and J gave up 0 bases, with 8 bases separating them. The CDR3 spells CASGYGSYEQYF. The CDR3 nucleotides read TGTGCCAGCGGGTACGGCTCCTACGAGCAGTACTTC.

The CDR3 loop reads CASTSGAAGELFF. CDR3 bases: TGTGCCAGCACGTCGGGGGCAGCCGGGGAGCTGTTTTTT. The chain couples TRBV9 to TRBJ2-2, with D perhaps matching TRBD1 or TRBD2 (6 bases each). Germline values: CDR1 SGDLS, CDR2 YYNGEE. Trimming took off 6 bases at V and 6 bases at J, with 12 bases between the two ends. CDR3 length: 13 amino acids.

The rearrangement joins TRBV7-9 to TRBJ1-3, with D hard to call. Looked up from germline, CDR1 is SEHNR and CDR2 is FQNEAQ (reference sequence). The CDR3 has 16 residues. V lost 6 bases and J 0 bases, leaving 15 bases between the germline ends. CDR3 DNA sequence: TGTGCCAGCAGTTATATCCTCGAAATCTCTGGAAACACCATATATTTT. Amino acids: CASSYILEISGNTIYF.

The genes are TRBV11-3 and TRBJ1-1; tentative D call: TRBD1 (6 bases). The germline V gene encodes CDR1 SGHNT and CDR2 YENEEA. V was trimmed by 1 base and J by 1 base, leaving 13 bases between them. The CDR3 has 16 residues. This CDR3 is CASSLGGGVGNTEAFF. The CDR3 DNA is TGTGCCAGCAGCTTAGGAGGGGGAGTAGGGAACACTGAAGCTTTCTTT.

V gene TRBV6-2 or TRBV6-3 combines with J gene TRBJ2-5, with D possibly matching TRBD2 (6 bases). CDR3 length: 14 amino acids. V gave up 6 bases and J gave up 5 bases, with 16 bases separating them. The germline gives CDR1 MNHEY, CDR2 SVGEGT. The DNA for the CDR3 is TGTGCCAGCAGCCCCCCTAGCGAGCGGGAGACCCAGTACTTC. As protein: CASSPPSERETQYF.

The gene calls are TRBV5-8 and TRBJ1-4, with D possibly matching TRBD1 (5 bases). This CDR3 comprises 16 residues. V was shortened by 3 bases and J by 4 bases, with 16 bases between the two germline ends. Germline loops: CDR1 SGHTS, CDR2 YDEGEE. CDR3 region: CASSSGPGGINEKLFF. CDR3 DNA sequence: TGTGCCAGCAGCTCAGGGCCGGGGGGAATTAATGAAAAACTGTTTTTT.

The chain joins TRBV5-8 to TRBJ1-2; D gene ambiguous. Trimming removed 3 bases at V and 8 bases at J, with 20 bases between. This CDR3 has 15 residues. Germline V gene lookup returns CDR1 SGHTS and CDR2 YDEGEE. This chain's CDR3 is CASSSPRTPRGGYTF. In DNA form, the CDR3 reads TGTGCCAGCAGCTCCCCCCGGACTCCCCGTGGGGGCTACACCTTC.

The chain couples TRBV12-5 to TRBJ2-3; tentatively, D is TRBD1 (5 bases). The germline V gene has CDR1 LGHNT and CDR2 FRNRAP. Trimming removed 4 bases at V and 4 bases at J, with 18 bases between. The CDR3 totals 16 residues. The CDR3 here is CASGWAVRGWADTQYF. Here the CDR3 DNA reads TGTGCTAGTGGTTGGGCCGTAAGGGGTTGGGCAGATACGCAGTATTTT. The full variable domain, its missing parts supplied by reference TRBV12-5 and TRBJ2-3, is DARVTQTPRHKVTEMGQEVTMRCQPILGHNTVFWYRQTMMQGLELLAYFRNRAPLDDSGMPKDRFSAEMPDATLATLKIQPSEPRDSAVYFCASGWAVRGWADTQYFGPGTRLTVL.